The source of this T cell receptor (beta chain) is a study of T-cell memory formation after mild COVID-19 (dated by TCRdb to 2020 to 2022). As for the study more broadly: TCR sequence clusters from the two donors were largely donor specific. In a couple of donors, T-cell clones that expanded and contracted after mild COVID-19 were tracked by sequencing TCRalpha and TCRbeta repertoires over time. The cohort comprised two young, previously healthy adult volunteers, one female and one male. On the study overall, not on this receptor specifically: Balanced CD4/CD8 phenotypes were observed for clones contracting from day 15 to 85, whereas a bias towards CD4+ was observed for a second wave of clones expanding from day 15 to 37. SARS-CoV-2 specificity was not confirmed for the second-wave clones peaking on day 37. Some responding clones were found in pre-infection memory, which suggests that pre-existing cross-reactive memory T cells took part in the SARS-CoV-2 response. Contracting CD4+ clones were found mainly in CM and EM memory subsets, while CD8+ clones were enriched in EMRA. Only a couple of mild cases were covered in the study, and larger cohorts including severe cases with pre-infection samples were considered necessary.

PBMCs were isolated by Ficoll-Paque density gradient centrifugation. Notes on this clonotype: Which antigen it targets is not known. Base quality data are lacking; no much larger clone is found one base away.

The instrument given in TCRdb is Illumina NovaSeq 6000. cDNA libraries for TCRalpha and TCRbeta were prepared by 5'RACE using constant-segment primers, with sample barcodes and unique molecular identifiers added. RNA was extracted from every sample with Trizol reagent. Library amplification was performed in two PCR steps, and a second sample barcode and Illumina TruSeq adapters were introduced in the second step. Sequencing of the libraries was done on an Illumina NovaSeq, producing 2 x 150 bp paired-end reads. On the study's bioinformatics: With migec v1.2.7, reads were demultiplexed and then collapsed into UMI-guided consensus sequences. Using mixcr v2.1.11, UMI consensuses were aligned to TRA and TRB V and J templates and then assembled into clonotypes. A clonotype was counted as expanded or contracted only when both edgeR and NoisET called the clonotype significant, with the noise models trained on biological replicates. For edgeR calls, the cutoffs were a false discovery rate-adjusted p below 0.01 and a log2 fold-change threshold of 1. PCA with hierarchical clustering of max-normalized trajectories of the 1000 most abundant clonotypes was used as exploratory dynamics analysis. Each responding clone was given a CD4 or CD8 phenotype based on the CD4+ and CD8+ repertoires, which had been sequenced separately. TCRdb's own reprocessing of the public reads used fastp at Q25 and MiXCR and kept productive beta chains. A single entry per CDR3 protein holds the most common genes and DNA from its merged rows. The authors' filters were not applied to this entry. For this sample there are 500,000 to 650,000 distinct CDR3 sequences; approximately 21% appear just once. Around 9.2% of the sample lies in the top ten.

The CDR3 holds 18 amino acids from the cysteine to the phenylalanine. Of the read, only the CDR3 DNA is kept; its 54 bases are in frame from base 1. CDR1 MGHDK and CDR2 SYGVNS were looked up in the germline V gene. For this chain, trimming is 1 base at the V end and 6 bases at the J end, and the number of junction bases without a gene match is 9. Sequencing was carried out using PBMCs or a T cell subset sorted from them (not recorded which). Recombination linked TRBV25-1 to TRBJ2-3; 14 bases in between match TRBD2. The receptor comes from an adult woman who had mild COVID-19 (a few samples of this study predate the infection). The sample titles of this study are shuffled in the database, so cell type and time point are left out; the donor was told from shared clones. The sequenced DNA: TGTGCCAGCAGTGAATCCTCGACTAGCGGGGGGGCAGAGGATACGCAGTATTTT. Translated, this gives CASSESSTSGGAEDTQYF.